Presented here are 20 T cell receptor beta chains from one specimen sequenced in a study of CD8 T cells in ankylosing spondylitis. One entry per CDR3 protein, called by TCRdb with MiXCR from the 5' RACE reads. Of 150,000 to 200,000 distinct CDR3 sequences in the sample, around 16% are singletons; the top ten hold roughly 8%. The sample comprised blood, either unsorted or a sorted T cell fraction (not recorded which). These receptors originate from a male donor with ankylosing spondylitis or in good health (not recorded which).

The sample holds a few counts of this clonotype. The V call is TRBV6-2 or TRBV6-3, the J call TRBJ1-5; weak D call: TRBD1 (5 bases). The germline CDR1 and CDR2 sequences are MNHEY and SVGEGT. The CDR3 has 18 residues. Trimming shortened V by 0 bases and J by 0 bases, and 15 bases separated the two germline ends. The CDR3 reads CASSYSMRGSASNQPQHF. DNA for the CDR3: TGTGCCAGCAGTTACTCGATGAGGGGTTCGGCTAGCAATCAGCCCCAGCATTTT.

This clonotype was seen more than once but under ten times. A much larger clone differs from this one at a single base, so this may be a read error. The chain has TRBV12-3 or TRBV12-4 and TRBJ2-2, with D possibly called TRBD1 or TRBD2 (5 bases each). This CDR3 has 13 residues. The ends were cut back, 1 base at V and 7 bases at J, with 7 bases in the middle. The CDR3 nucleotides read TGTGCCAGCAGTTTAGGGGGGAACGGGGAGCTGTTTTTT. Translated, it gives CASSLGGNGELFF.

This clonotype was picked up many times. This chain links TRBV20-1 with TRBJ1-1; D uncertain. Germline assignment: CDR1 DFQATT and CDR2 SNEGSKA (reference sequence). The CDR3 totals 12 residues. The V gene lost 2 bases and the J gene lost 1 base, with 5 bases spanning the gap. CDR3: CSARRTNTEAFF. As DNA, the CDR3 is TGCAGTGCTAGACGGACGAACACTGAAGCTTTCTTT.

The rearrangement uses TRBV11-2 and TRBJ1-1; D remains unclear. V gave up 5 bases and J gave up 1 base, with 14 bases separating them. The CDR3 loop spans 15 amino acids. Per germline, CDR1 SGHAT and CDR2 FQNNGV. CDR3 in amino acids: CASSPFRGTNTEAFF. CDR3 in DNA: TGTGCCAGCAGCCCCTTCCGGGGTACGAACACTGAAGCTTTCTTT.

V is TRBV27 and J is TRBJ2-2; 15 positions agree with TRBD2. Germline values: CDR1 MNHEY, CDR2 SMNVEV (reference sequence). V lost 8 bases and J lost 3; bases outside the gene matches: 7. CDR3 size: 17 residues. CDR3 residues: CASLGLAGGPDTGELFF. Here the CDR3 DNA reads TGTGCCAGCCTTGGACTAGCGGGAGGGCCGGACACCGGGGAGCTGTTTTTT.

This clonotype was detected ten times or more. This CDR3 is CAISAPEAGVFGELFF. The CDR3 coding sequence is TGTGCCATCAGTGCGCCCGAAGCCGGGGTGTTCGGGGAGCTGTTTTTT. The V and J genes are TRBV10-3 and TRBJ2-2; D may be TRBD2 (5 bases). The V gene's germline CDR1 is ENHRY and CDR2 SYGVKD. This CDR3 contains 16 residues. V gave up 4 bases and J gave up 7 bases, with 19 bases separating them.

This clonotype was seen many times. V gene TRBV5-1 combines with J gene TRBJ2-5, with D tentatively TRBD2 (5 bases). The germline V gene encodes CDR1 SGHRS and CDR2 YFSETQ. The CDR3 sequence is 14 residues long. Deletions cut 4 bases from V and 1 base from J, with 11 bases between. The CDR3 reads CASSQWTSQETQYF. The DNA of the CDR3 is TGCGCCAGCAGCCAATGGACTTCCCAAGAGACCCAGTACTTC. Full variable domain (remainder filled in from reference TRBV5-1 and TRBJ2-5): KAGVTQTPRYLIKTRGQQVTLSCSPISGHRSVSWYQQTPGQGLQFLFEYFSETQRNKGNFPGRFSGRQFSNSRSEMNVSTLELGDSALYLCASSQWTSQETQYFGPGTRLLVL.

This clonotype was detected a few times. This chain links TRBV10-3 with TRBJ1-1, with a tentative D call TRBD1 (5 bases). CDR3 length: 16 residues. Germline CDR1 is ENHRY and CDR2 is SYGVKD. Trimming left V 7 bases short and J 0 bases short, with 18 bases between. CDR3 amino acids: CAITSGEGLMNTEAFF. The CDR3 DNA reads TGTGCCATCACCTCGGGGGAGGGCCTTATGAACACTGAAGCTTTCTTT.

This clonotype was seen at least ten times. The V gene is TRBV25-1, the J gene TRBJ1-2; D remains unclear. The CDR3 runs 13 residues. Germline V CDR1 and CDR2: MGHDK, SYGVNS. Trimming left V 2 bases short and J 4 bases short, with 8 bases between. CDR3 sequence reads: CASSEEWAYGYTF. CDR3 bases: TGTGCCAGCAGTGAAGAATGGGCCTATGGCTACACCTTC.

V is TRBV12-3 or TRBV12-4 and J is TRBJ2-5; maybe TRBD1 (6 bases). The CDR3 sequence is 13 residues long. The germline V and J ends were trimmed by 6 bases and 6 bases, with 14 bases remaining between them. DNA for the CDR3: TGTGCCAGCAGAACCCAGGGGACGAAGACCCAGTACTTC. Residues: CASRTQGTKTQYF.

This chain links TRBV28 with TRBJ2-3, with 10 bases fitting TRBD2. J gave up 4 bases and V 5 bases, and 3 bases lay outside the gene matches. Looked up from germline, CDR1 is MDHEN and CDR2 is SYDVKM. The CDR3 consists of 14 residues. This CDR3 reads CASSLSGRADTQYF. The CDR3 DNA is TGTGCCAGCAGTCTAAGCGGGAGGGCAGATACGCAGTATTTT. Complete variable domain (other parts from reference TRBV28 and TRBJ2-3): DVKVTQSSRYLVKRTGEKVFLECVQDMDHENMFWYRQDPGLGLRLIYFSYDVKMKEKGDIPEGYSVSREKKERFSLILESASTNQTSMYLCASSLSGRADTQYFGPGTRLTVL.

The chain combines TRBV10-3 with TRBJ2-1; tentatively, D is TRBD2 (6 bases). The V and J ends lost 0 bases and 12 bases respectively, with 15 bases between them. The CDR3 runs to 14 residues. The V gene's germline CDR1 is ENHRY and CDR2 SYGVKD. CDR3 amino acids: CAISESAGTNWQFF. CDR3 sequence (DNA): TGTGCCATCAGTGAGTCGGCGGGAACGAACTGGCAGTTCTTC.

Details on this clonotype: Mismatch with germline at one junction end may stem from a read error. The chain couples TRBV5-1 to TRBJ2-1; 16 nucleotides line up with TRBD2. CDR1 is SGHRS, CDR2 YFSETQ, per germline. This CDR3 spans 19 amino acids. CDR3 loop: CASSLAGTSGRAPYNEQFF. CDR3 nucleotide sequence: TGCGCCAGCAGTTTGGCTGGGACTAGCGGGAGGGCCCCCTACAATGAGCAGTTCTTC.

The sample holds many counts of this clonotype. The chain combines TRBV12-3 or TRBV12-4 with TRBJ2-1; no firm D call. The CDR3 runs to 14 residues. Trimming removed 8 bases from V and 7 bases from J, with 18 bases in between. The CDR3 DNA reads TGTGCCAGCGTCCTAGGCCACCGTGGGAATGAGCAGTTCTTC. Translating it yields CASVLGHRGNEQFF.

In this sample, this clonotype turned up many times. The chain carries TRBV6-2 or TRBV6-3 and TRBJ1-1; possibly TRBD1 for D (6 bases). CDR1 is MNHEY, CDR2 SVGEGT, per germline. This CDR3 has 14 amino acids. The V end was cut by 2 bases, the J end by 3 bases, with 10 bases between. CDR3 protein: CASSYGGGDTEAFF. The CDR3 region has the DNA TGTGCCAGCAGTTACGGGGGGGGCGACACTGAAGCTTTCTTT.

This clonotype has a handful of counts. This sequence joins TRBV27 and TRBJ2-3; D unresolved. V was cut by 4 bases and J by 6 bases, with 11 bases left in between. Germline V gene lookup returns CDR1 MNHEY and CDR2 SMNVEV (reference sequence). The length of the CDR3 is 13 residues. In nucleotides, the CDR3 is TGTGCCAGCAGTTCTTTACCATGGGATACGCAGTATTTT. Its translation is CASSSLPWDTQYF.

At least ten counts were recorded for this clonotype. One end of the junction varies from germline; a read error may be responsible. The chain couples TRBV5-1 to TRBJ1-5; no clear D. The CDR3 extends over 13 amino acids. The germline CDR1 and CDR2 sequences are SGHRS and YFSETQ. CDR3 amino acids: CASSLGRNQPQHF. CDR3 DNA: TGTGCCAGCAGTTTAGGGCGTAATCAGCCCCAGCATTTT.

As for this clonotype: A read error may produce the germline difference seen at one junction end. This rearrangement joins TRBV12-3 or TRBV12-4 to TRBJ2-7, with D unresolved. This CDR3 is built from 14 residues. CDR3 loop: CASSLVGLSREQYF. The CDR3, as DNA: TGTGCCAGCAGCTTAGTAGGTCTATCTCGCGAGCAGTACTTC.

The rearrangement links TRBV10-3 to TRBJ2-1, with TRBD2 matching 7 bases. Looked up from germline, CDR1 is ENHRY and CDR2 is SYGVKD. CDR3 size: 12 residues. The CDR3 is CGGGYTYNEQFF. For the CDR3, the DNA is TGTGGGGGGGGTTACACCTACAATGAGCAGTTCTTC.

The gene calls are TRBV29-1 and TRBJ1-2, with 7 bases fitting TRBD1. Trimming removed 7 bases from V and 4 bases from J; junction bases left unmatched: 9. The CDR3 extends over 13 amino acids. Germline CDR1 SQVTM, CDR2 ANQGSEA. CDR3 in amino acids: CSAEGSGGYGYTF. CDR3 coding DNA: TGCAGCGCCGAGGGGTCAGGGGGCTATGGCTACACCTTC.